This T cell receptor (beta chain) was captured in a study of blood T cells in healthy people across ages (dated by TCRdb to the mid-2010s). Notes on the research overall: In model experiments, template switching captured about one uniquely barcoded TCR beta cDNA molecule for every two T cells. To avoid experimental bias, donors of different ages were randomly spread across the sequencing lanes. To track age-related changes in TCR beta repertoire diversity, the study relied on deep sequencing normalized with unique cDNA molecular identifiers. For two donors (one aged 18 to 30 and one aged 80 or older), the study analyzed two additional independent replicas of 1 million unique cDNA reads from the same blood draw. The donors were divided into four age groups: young (average around 17 years), middle-aged (under 40), aged (approximately 62) and long-lived (roughly 88). The investigation overall reported the following: The CMV infection status of donors was not known, potentially confounding age-related changes in expanded clonotypes. Observed TCR beta diversity per million T cells fell roughly linearly with age, and a significant reduction was already apparent by age about 38. The percentage of naive T cells measured by flow cytometry correlated strongly with observed TCR beta diversity. Total diversity estimates from one million sequenced T cells were considered lower bounds and underestimates. Bulk unsorted PBMC profiling prevented conclusive comparison of naive and antigen-experienced compartments. Compared with the aged group, the long-lived group had more naive CD4+ T cells, fewer expanded clones and increased TCR diversity, suggesting age selection.

Library generation was performed with 5' RACE. Sequenced using an Illumina HiSeq 2500. The second PCR ran for roughly 7 to 11 cycles and used a J-beta primer mix along with a sample-barcoded 5' primer. Each TCR beta cDNA molecule received a unique molecular identifier from a template-switch 5' adaptor carrying 12 random nucleotides. Each sample yielded at least 3 million CDR3-containing paired-end reads. All of the RNA was converted into first-strand cDNA using the Mint cDNA synthesis kit, with a TRBC-specific oligonucleotide serving as the primer. Following uracil-DNA glycosylase treatment, all cDNA underwent a first 18-cycle PCR with the universal primers M1SS and BC2_uni_R. As for the authors' bioinformatics: For normalization, 1 million high-quality reads were randomly selected from each sample, with every read carrying a distinct molecular identifier. Instead of being binned into consensus sequences, reads with shared molecular identifiers were discarded. CDR3 identification, clonotype clustering and error correction used MiTCR with a Q25 quality threshold and the strictest error-elimination algorithm. A nonparametric unseen species model using Euler transformation provided a lower-bound estimate of total TCR beta diversity. The public reads were quality trimmed at Q25 with fastp and then assembled into clones with MiXCR by TCRdb, keeping productive beta chains. Every distinct CDR3 protein forms one entry, paired with its most common genes and DNA. These V and J calls rely on TCRdb rather than the paper's analysis. The sample table records about 1.5 million distinct CDR3 sequences; roughly 43% of these occur just once. Of the sample, over 3.5% falls within the top ten clones.

There are 12 amino acids in the CDR3, from cysteine to phenylalanine inclusive. This entry keeps only the CDR3 DNA: 36 bases, framed from base 1. The germline V gene specifies SQVTM as CDR1 and ANQGSEA as CDR2. V lost 6 bases and J lost 5 bases; the stretch between them is 11 bases long. Systemically healthy Caucasian individuals from Russia, some 38 in total and aged about 6 to 95 years, were included as donors. Each donor gave 8 to 10 milliliters of peripheral blood, drawn into EDTA-treated Vacutainer tubes. Ficoll-Paque density-gradient centrifugation was used to isolate PBMCs, with at least 7 million obtained per sample. Trizol reagent was used to extract total RNA from PBMCs, with at least 5.5 micrograms per sample. For every donor, an aliquot of PBMCs went through flow cytometry to measure the percentages of naive CD45RAhigh/CD27high T cells. This clonotype was counted many times. Its antigen remains unidentified. Base qualities are not recorded, but no much larger clone differs from it by a single base.

The sequence was obtained from a woman aged 18-29 years in good health. The material sequenced was blood. The V and J genes are TRBV29-1 and TRBJ2-1; there is no confident call for the D gene. The nucleotides are TGCAGCGTCGGTCCGTGGGACAATGAGCAGTTCTTC. The translation is CSVGPWDNEQFF.